Listed below are T cell receptor beta chains from one sample, sequenced in a study of T cell repertoires in cytomegalovirus infection. TCRdb recomputed calls from the reads with MiXCR, one row per CDR3 protein. The data show around 330,000 distinct CDR3 sequences, about 17% seen once. Specimen: PBMCs. These receptors were collected from a human donor in good health (CMV status not recorded). Some clones in this sample may be carry-over from other donors' samples. Both conserved end residues are part of each CDR3. The order of the fields is J gene, V gene, CDR3 protein.

TRBJ1-6	TRBV4-2	CASSQVRYNSPLHF
TRBJ1-1	TRBV25-1	CASSVRQGRGNTEAFF
TRBJ2-7	TRBV10-3	CAISSRGSSYEQYF
TRBJ1-5	TRBV20-1	CSARGGGSNQPQHF
TRBJ2-7	TRBV6-6	CASSYDSGASYEQYF
TRBJ2-3	TRBV11-3	CASSDPSMGTDTQYF
TRBJ1-2	TRBV11-1	CASSLGLDRDGYTF
TRBJ2-1	TRBV28	CASSLGATGSSEQFF
TRBJ2-3	TRBV5-1	CASSFTPTDTQYF
TRBJ2-2	TRBV4-1	CASSQDTSNTGELFF
TRBJ1-6	TRBV25-1	CASSEWGQRDNSPLHF
TRBJ2-7	TRBV12-5	CASGLSGGAYEQYF
TRBJ2-1	TRBV11-2	CASSSPRLAGGSSYNEQFF
TRBJ1-5	TRBV5-1	CASSLEAGVQPQHF
TRBJ1-2	TRBV7-2	CASSLGADYGYTF
TRBJ1-1	TRBV4-2	CASSRPGSMNTEAFF
TRBJ2-3	TRBV12-3/TRBV12-4	CASSPLAGDWTDTQYF
TRBJ2-1	TRBV20-1	CSATGWTVYNEQFF
TRBJ2-5	TRBV7-7	CASSLGPGGLRETQYF
TRBJ2-7	TRBV15	CATSRESRDEQYF
TRBJ2-1	TRBV7-8	CASSRGGGVENEQFF
TRBJ1-6	TRBV7-2	CASSFTGPYNSPLHF
TRBJ1-1	TRBV12-3/TRBV12-4	CASKPRVAEAFF
TRBJ1-1	TRBV4-1	CASSQDPTKAFF